The rows below give T cell receptor beta chains drawn from one sample of a study of blood T cell repertoires in COVID-19. Sequencing used immunoSEQ multiplex PCR; TCRdb keeps in-frame clones, though not all of them. The table lists roughly 300,000 clones, around 87% of them singletons. Sequencing used peripheral blood. These receptors all come from a woman between 45 and 60 years old who had recovered from COVID-19. The CDR3 runs from the conserved cysteine through the conserved F or W. A D gene is named only where the DNA matches it firmly. Not every row has a clone size; where given, it reads once, few, many or a size class.

size: NA; V: TRBV9; J: TRBJ1-1; D: NA; CDR3: CASSVVPGDTEAFF; DNA: TGTGCCAGCAGCGTAGTCCCGGGGGACACTGAAGCTTTCTTT
size: NA; V: TRBV7-2; J: TRBJ2-1; D: NA; CDR3: CASSHPRNEQFF; DNA: TGTGCCAGCAGCCACCCCCGGAATGAGCAGTTCTTC
size: NA; V: TRBV6-6; J: TRBJ1-1; D: TRBD1; CDR3: CASSTSDRAGEAFF; DNA: TGTGCCAGCAGTACCTCGGACAGGGCCGGTGAAGCTTTCTTT
size: NA; V: TRBV5-4; J: TRBJ2-2; D: NA; CDR3: CASSLLVSGTGELFF; DNA: TGTGCCAGCAGCTTGTTAGTTTCGGGCACCGGGGAGCTGTTTTTT
size: few; V: TRBV5-1; J: TRBJ1-5; D: NA; CDR3: CASSFLAVRFNQPQHF; DNA: TGCGCCAGCAGCTTTCTGGCGGTCCGGTTTAATCAGCCCCAGCATTTT
size: NA; V: TRBV28; J: TRBJ2-5; D: NA; CDR3: CASSRVDQGTQYF; DNA: TGTGCCAGCTCCAGGGTGGACCAAGGGACCCAGTACTTC
size: NA; V: TRBV6-2/TRBV6-3; J: TRBJ1-2; D: NA; CDR3: CASSYRGYGYTF; DNA: TGTGCCAGCAGTTACCGAGGCTATGGCTACACCTTC
size: NA; V: TRBV19; J: TRBJ1-1; D: NA; CDR3: CASSTKPREAFF; DNA: TGTGCCAGTAGTACCAAACCTCGGGAAGCTTTCTTT
size: few; V: TRBV18; J: TRBJ1-1; D: TRBD1; CDR3: CASSPGTGENTEAFF; DNA: TGTGCCAGCTCACCCGGGACAGGGGAGAACACTGAAGCTTTCTTT
size: NA; V: TRBV7-2; J: TRBJ1-5; D: TRBD1; CDR3: CASSVRGEQPQHF; DNA: TGTGCCAGCAGCGTCAGGGGGGAGCAGCCCCAGCATTTT
size: once; V: TRBV5-1; J: TRBJ2-7; D: TRBD2; CDR3: CASSLVAGGSYEQYF; DNA: TGCGCCAGCAGCTTGGTAGCGGGGGGCTCCTACGAGCAGTACTTC
size: NA; V: TRBV7-5; J: TRBJ1-1; D: NA; CDR3: CARSFSPWIPGQGTTEAFF; DNA: TGTGCCAGAAGCTTCTCGCCCTGGATACCGGGACAGGGGACCACTGAAGCTTTCTTT
size: few; V: TRBV28; J: TRBJ1-5; D: NA; CDR3: CASGGFTFDSNQPQHF; DNA: TGTGCCAGCGGGGGGTTTACCTTTGATAGCAATCAGCCCCAGCATTTT
size: NA; V: TRBV5-4; J: TRBJ2-7; D: TRBD1; CDR3: CASSLDSGGSGEQYF; DNA: TGTGCCAGCAGTCTCGATTCAGGGGGCTCTGGCGAGCAGTACTTC
size: NA; V: TRBV7-2; J: TRBJ2-1; D: NA; CDR3: CASSLGAMYEQFF; DNA: TGTGCCAGCAGTTTAGGGGCTATGTATGAGCAGTTCTTC
size: once; V: TRBV9; J: TRBJ1-4; D: TRBD1; CDR3: CASTRSTGFGEKLFF; DNA: TGTGCCAGCACCAGATCGACAGGGTTTGGTGAAAAACTGTTTTTT
size: NA; V: TRBV6-2/TRBV6-3; J: TRBJ2-5; D: NA; CDR3: CASSYSSAGGGETQYF; DNA: TGTGCCAGCAGTTACTCCTCGGCAGGGGGAGGCGAGACCCAGTACTTC
size: NA; V: TRBV11-2; J: TRBJ1-3; D: TRBD1; CDR3: CASTAGQGAGNTIYF; DNA: TGTGCCAGCACTGCAGGACAGGGGGCCGGAAACACCATATATTTT
size: once; V: TRBV6-5; J: TRBJ1-2; D: NA; CDR3: CASRAQGILPPYTF; DNA: TGTGCCAGCAGGGCACAGGGTATCCTCCCTCCCTACACCTTC
size: NA; V: TRBV3-1/TRBV3-2; J: TRBJ2-1; D: TRBD2; CDR3: CASSQVTSGRSRVNNEQFF; DNA: TGTGCCAGCAGCCAAGTAACTAGCGGGAGGTCCCGGGTAAATAATGAGCAGTTCTTC
size: NA; V: TRBV2; J: TRBJ1-1; D: NA; CDR3: CASSADLEAFF; DNA: TGTGCCAGCAGTGCAGACCTGGAGGCTTTCTTT
size: few; V: TRBV6-5; J: TRBJ1-4; D: NA; CDR3: CASSLRAGFNEKLFF; DNA: TGTGCCAGCAGTCTACGGGCAGGGTTTAATGAAAAACTGTTTTTT
size: NA; V: TRBV6-2/TRBV6-3; J: TRBJ2-1; D: NA; CDR3: CASSYPSNEQFF; DNA: TGTGCCAGCAGTTACCCTAGTAATGAGCAGTTCTTC
size: NA; V: TRBV7-2; J: TRBJ1-6; D: NA; CDR3: CASSSSLYNSPLHF; DNA: TGTGCCAGCAGCTCTAGCCTCTATAATTCACCCCTCCACTTT
size: NA; V: TRBV15; J: TRBJ1-2; D: NA; CDR3: CATSRDVGGAYGYTF; DNA: TGTGCCACCAGCAGAGATGTGGGGGGGGCGTATGGCTACACCTTC
size: NA; V: TRBV7-8; J: TRBJ2-7; D: NA; CDR3: CASSLTETYEQYF; DNA: TGTGCCAGCAGCTTAACAGAGACCTACGAGCAGTACTTC
size: NA; V: TRBV28; J: TRBJ1-5; D: NA; CDR3: CASSFLWGGGSNQPQHF; DNA: TGTGCCAGCAGTTTCCTCTGGGGGGGTGGAAGCAATCAGCCCCAGCATTTT
size: NA; V: TRBV18; J: TRBJ1-1; D: NA; CDR3: CASSPTANTEAFF; DNA: TGTGCCAGCTCACCAACAGCGAACACTGAAGCTTTCTTT
size: NA; V: TRBV6-6; J: TRBJ2-7; D: TRBD1; CDR3: CASSYSKSTGVHEQYF; DNA: TGTGCCAGCAGTTACTCGAAATCGACAGGGGTCCACGAGCAGTACTTC
size: NA; V: TRBV28; J: TRBJ1-2; D: NA; CDR3: CASSLRRAGYTF; DNA: TGTGCCAGCAGTTTACGGCGGGCTGGCTACACCTTC
size: NA; V: TRBV28; J: TRBJ1-6; D: TRBD1; CDR3: CASSPTKTGVGSPLHF; DNA: TGTGCCAGCAGCCCAACCAAGACAGGGGTGGGATCACCCCTCCACTTT
size: NA; V: TRBV24-1; J: TRBJ2-7; D: NA; CDR3: CATSDSHSSYEQYF; DNA: TGTGCCACCAGTGATTCCCACAGTTCCTACGAGCAGTACTTC
size: few; V: TRBV18; J: TRBJ1-5; D: NA; CDR3: CATGRDTDQPQHF; DNA: TGTGCCACCGGCCGGGACACTGATCAGCCCCAGCATTTT
size: NA; V: TRBV3-1/TRBV3-2; J: TRBJ2-3; D: TRBD2; CDR3: CASSPRLAGPTDTQYF; DNA: TGTGCCAGCAGCCCCCGACTAGCGGGGCCCACAGATACGCAGTATTTT
size: NA; V: TRBV19; J: TRBJ1-1; D: TRBD1; CDR3: CASTRQGLNTEAFF; DNA: TGTGCCAGTACCCGACAGGGATTGAACACTGAAGCTTTCTTT
size: NA; V: TRBV7-6; J: TRBJ2-7; D: TRBD2; CDR3: CASSLMVAGGLDEQYF; DNA: TGTGCCAGCAGCTTGATGGTAGCGGGAGGGTTAGACGAGCAGTACTTC
size: NA; V: TRBV10-3; J: TRBJ2-2; D: TRBD2; CDR3: CATGLAADTGAGELFF; DNA: TGTGCCACCGGACTAGCGGCTGATACGGGCGCCGGGGAGCTGTTTTTT
size: NA; V: TRBV27; J: TRBJ1-2; D: NA; CDR3: CASSLTGTYGYTF; DNA: TGTGCCAGCAGTTTAACAGGGACCTATGGCTACACCTTC
size: NA; V: TRBV7-9; J: TRBJ1-4; D: NA; CDR3: CASSSPAGRRTNEKLFF; DNA: TGTGCCAGCAGCTCGCCGGCGGGGCGACGGACTAATGAAAAACTGTTTTTT
size: NA; V: TRBV28; J: TRBJ2-3; D: TRBD1; CDR3: CASRWDRSTDTQYF; DNA: TGTGCCAGCAGATGGGACAGGAGCACAGATACGCAGTATTTT
size: NA; V: TRBV24-1; J: TRBJ1-1; D: TRBD1; CDR3: CATSAQRDSEAFF; DNA: TGTGCCACCAGTGCGCAAAGGGACAGTGAAGCTTTCTTT
size: NA; V: TRBV7-2; J: TRBJ2-5; D: TRBD1; CDR3: CASSLRGGQGVETQYF; DNA: TGTGCCAGCAGCCTAAGGGGCGGACAGGGTGTAGAGACCCAGTACTTC
size: few; V: TRBV12-3/TRBV12-4; J: TRBJ2-1; D: NA; CDR3: CASSFRSGEQFF; DNA: TGTGCCAGCAGTTTTCGGTCGGGTGAGCAGTTCTTC
size: NA; V: TRBV19; J: TRBJ2-7; D: TRBD2; CDR3: CASSRVGAGGYEQYF; DNA: TGTGCCAGTAGTCGGGTAGGTGCGGGGGGCTACGAGCAGTACTTC
size: NA; V: TRBV27; J: TRBJ2-5; D: TRBD2; CDR3: CASRETSGVQETQYF; DNA: TGTGCCAGCAGGGAAACTAGCGGGGTTCAAGAGACCCAGTACTTC
size: NA; V: TRBV6-5; J: TRBJ1-5; D: NA; CDR3: CASSRVPNQPQHF; DNA: TGTGCCAGCAGTAGAGTTCCAAATCAGCCCCAGCATTTT
size: NA; V: TRBV20-1; J: TRBJ2-5; D: TRBD2; CDR3: CSASRAGGRETQYF; DNA: TGCAGTGCTAGTCGAGCGGGAGGACGGGAGACCCAGTACTTC
size: once; V: TRBV7-2; J: TRBJ1-3; D: NA; CDR3: CASSLGTYSGNTIYF; DNA: TGTGCCAGCAGCTTAGGCACTTACTCTGGAAACACCATATATTTT
size: NA; V: TRBV15; J: TRBJ1-1; D: TRBD1; CDR3: CATSRGTGAPTEAFF; DNA: TGTGCCACCAGCAGGGGGACAGGGGCTCCTACTGAAGCTTTCTTT
size: NA; V: TRBV7-2; J: TRBJ2-6; D: TRBD1; CDR3: CASRQTGASGANVLTF; DNA: TGTGCCAGCAGGCAAACAGGGGCCTCTGGGGCCAACGTCCTGACTTTC
size: NA; V: TRBV29-1; J: TRBJ2-3; D: NA; CDR3: CSVGAGGTDTQYF; DNA: TGCAGCGTCGGCGCGGGCGGCACAGATACGCAGTATTTT
size: NA; V: TRBV30; J: TRBJ1-1; D: TRBD1; CDR3: CAWNRDRAAFF; DNA: TGTGCCTGGAATAGGGACAGGGCAGCTTTCTTT
size: once; V: TRBV27; J: TRBJ1-2; D: TRBD1; CDR3: CASGRQGEGGYTF; DNA: TGTGCCAGCGGGCGACAGGGAGAGGGAGGCTACACCTTC
size: NA; V: TRBV7-9; J: TRBJ2-3; D: NA; CDR3: CASSLAGARGARTDTQYF; DNA: TGTGCCAGCAGCTTAGCGGGGGCCCGCGGAGCTCGCACAGATACGCAGTATTTT